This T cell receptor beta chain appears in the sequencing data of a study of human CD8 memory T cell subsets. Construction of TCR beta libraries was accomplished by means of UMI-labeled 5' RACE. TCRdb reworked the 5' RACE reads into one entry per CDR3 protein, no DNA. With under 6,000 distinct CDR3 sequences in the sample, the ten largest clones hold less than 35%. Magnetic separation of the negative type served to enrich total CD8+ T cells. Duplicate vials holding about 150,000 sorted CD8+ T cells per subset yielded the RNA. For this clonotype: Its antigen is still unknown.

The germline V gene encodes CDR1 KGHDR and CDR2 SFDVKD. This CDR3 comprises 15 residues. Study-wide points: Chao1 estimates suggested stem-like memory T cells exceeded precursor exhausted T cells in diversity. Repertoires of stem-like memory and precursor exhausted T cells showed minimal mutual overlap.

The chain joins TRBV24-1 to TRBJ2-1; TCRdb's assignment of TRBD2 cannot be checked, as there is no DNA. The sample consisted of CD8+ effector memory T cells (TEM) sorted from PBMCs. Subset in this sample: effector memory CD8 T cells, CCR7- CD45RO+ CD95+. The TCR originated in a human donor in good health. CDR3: CATSDLAGLNNEQFF.